These T cell receptor beta chains were read from a single sample in a study of post-analysis software for immune sequencing data. In TCRdb, the PCR reads were re-called with MiXCR into one record per CDR3 protein. The table lists 250,000 to 300,000 distinct CDR3 sequences, 30% to 45% of them singletons. Sequenced sample: blood. These receptors came from a girl under 18 with multiple sclerosis. The CDR3 runs from the conserved cysteine through the conserved F or W. A D gene is named only where the DNA matches it firmly. Some rows have no size entry. The others give once, few or many, or a class for an expanded clone.

>NA|NA|TRBV28|TRBJ2-2
CASSLRSPGELFF
TGTGCCAGCAGTTTAAGATCGCCCGGGGAGCTGTTTTTT
>NA|once|TRBV18|TRBJ2-7
CASSHGHPSEQYF
TGTGCCAGCTCACACGGACATCCTAGCGAGCAGTACTTC
>NA|once|TRBV14|TRBJ2-2
CASSQGASYTGELFF
TGTGCCAGCAGCCAAGGAGCAAGCTACACCGGGGAGCTGTTTTTT
>NA|many|TRBV7-2|TRBJ2-3
CASSPLHTDTQYF
TGTGCCAGCAGCCCGCTACACACAGATACGCAGTATTTT
>NA|few|TRBV19|TRBJ2-1
CASSTKQGNEQFF
TGTGCCAGTAGTACGAAACAGGGCAATGAGCAGTTCTTC
>TRBD1|NA|TRBV29-1|TRBJ1-2
CSVAGQGGYTF
TGCAGCGTTGCCGGACAGGGCGGCTACACCTTC
>NA|few|TRBV3-1|TRBJ2-3
CASSQERVVGSGTDTQYF
TGTGCCAGCAGCCAAGAAAGGGTCGTGGGGTCAGGCACAGATACGCAGTATTTT
>NA|NA|TRBV28|TRBJ2-5
CASSLLADRSSQETQYF
TGTGCCAGCAGTTTATTAGCAGACCGAAGTTCCCAAGAGACCCAGTACTTC
>TRBD2|NA|TRBV20-1|TRBJ2-1
CSAIAGTRERNEQFF
TGCAGTGCTATCGCCGGGACTAGAGAGCGCAATGAGCAGTTCTTC
>NA|NA|TRBV29-1|TRBJ1-1
CCVKNTETFF
TGCTGCGTTAAAAACACTGAAACTTTCTTT
>NA|many|TRBV5-1|TRBJ2-3
CASSLANQDTQYF
TGCGCCAGCAGCTTGGCCAACCAAGATACGCAGTATTTT
>TRBD1|many|TRBV10-3|TRBJ2-1
CAISDPGQGGPHNEQFF
TGTGCCATCAGTGACCCCGGACAGGGGGGGCCCCACAATGAGCAGTTCTTC
>NA|few|TRBV27|TRBJ1-1
CASSSLQGNTEAFF
TGTGCCAGCAGTTCCTTACAGGGAAACACTGAAGCTTTCTTT
>NA|NA|TRBV15|TRBJ1-4
CATSQGGTVEKLFF
TGTGCCACCAGCCAAGGTGGCACAGTTGAAAAACTGTTTTTT
>TRBD1|NA|TRBV11-2|TRBJ2-3
CASSLRGGTGTDTQYF
TGTGCCAGCAGCTTACGAGGCGGGACAGGGACAGATACGCAGTATTTT
>TRBD2|many|TRBV20-1|TRBJ2-5
CSARKNPGLAGLTAQETQYF
TGCAGTGCTAGAAAGAATCCGGGACTAGCGGGATTGACTGCCCAAGAGACCCAGTACTTC